These T cell receptor beta chains were read from a single sample in a study of blood T cell repertoires in COVID-19. Profiled with immunoSEQ multiplex PCR; TCRdb holds only in-frame clones, not every one. The sample lists a few hundred thousand clones; around 81% were seen once. Source material: peripheral blood. The receptors come from a woman between 70 and 85 years old with acute or convalescent COVID-19. Each CDR3 is given with its conserved first and last residue. Each record gives: CDR3 protein, CDR3 DNA, CDR3 length, clone size, J gene, D gene, V gene. D genes are given only for firm matches. Part of the rows lack a size; the others show once, few, many or a class for expanded clones.

CDR3aa: CASKTVQINTEAFF
CDR3nt: TGTGCCAGCAAAACAGTACAAATCAACACTGAAGCTTTCTTT
len: 14
abundance: few
j_gene: TRBJ1-1
d_gene: .
v_gene: TRBV2

CDR3aa: CASSDYPGQGSEQYF
CDR3nt: TGTGCCAGCAGTGATTACCCGGGACAGGGGAGCGAGCAGTACTTC
len: 15
abundance: .
j_gene: TRBJ2-7
d_gene: TRBD1
v_gene: TRBV6-4

CDR3aa: CASSLARGAFF
CDR3nt: TGTGCCAGCAGTTTAGCCAGGGGCGCTTTCTTT
len: 11
abundance: .
j_gene: TRBJ1-1
d_gene: .
v_gene: TRBV12-3/TRBV12-4

CDR3aa: CASSPQGDDYETQYF
CDR3nt: TGTGCCAGCTCTCCACAGGGGGACGATTACGAGACCCAGTACTTC
len: 15
abundance: once
j_gene: TRBJ2-5
d_gene: TRBD1
v_gene: TRBV18

CDR3aa: CASSESSGRGLYGYTF
CDR3nt: TGCGCCAGCAGTGAGTCGTCGGGCAGGGGCCTCTATGGCTACACCTTC
len: 16
abundance: .
j_gene: TRBJ1-2
d_gene: .
v_gene: TRBV10-2

CDR3aa: CASRKQGSGANVLTF
CDR3nt: TGCGCCAGCAGGAAACAGGGTTCTGGGGCCAACGTCCTGACTTTC
len: 15
abundance: .
j_gene: TRBJ2-6
d_gene: .
v_gene: TRBV5-1

CDR3aa: CASSKGGAEQETQYF
CDR3nt: TGCGCCAGCAGTAAAGGAGGCGCGGAACAAGAGACCCAGTACTTC
len: 15
abundance: .
j_gene: TRBJ2-5
d_gene: .
v_gene: TRBV10-1

CDR3aa: CATSRDDPDEQFF
CDR3nt: TGTGCCACCAGCAGAGATGATCCGGATGAGCAGTTCTTC
len: 13
abundance: .
j_gene: TRBJ2-1
d_gene: .
v_gene: TRBV15

CDR3aa: CASSERPPGGDRYEQYF
CDR3nt: TGTGCCAGCAGTGAGAGACCTCCGGGCGGGGATCGCTACGAGCAGTACTTC
len: 17
abundance: .
j_gene: TRBJ2-7
d_gene: .
v_gene: TRBV2

CDR3aa: CASSSTQRGRQQYF
CDR3nt: TGTGCCAGCAGTTCCACCCAGCGGGGGCGCCAGCAGTACTTC
len: 14
abundance: .
j_gene: TRBJ2-7
d_gene: TRBD2
v_gene: TRBV2

CDR3aa: CSVSGPGEREQFF
CDR3nt: TGCAGCGTAAGTGGTCCGGGGGAACGTGAGCAGTTCTTC
len: 13
abundance: .
j_gene: TRBJ2-1
d_gene: .
v_gene: TRBV29-1

CDR3aa: CASSGDRGYGYTF
CDR3nt: TGTGCCAGCAGCGGGGACAGGGGATATGGCTACACCTTC
len: 13
abundance: .
j_gene: TRBJ1-2
d_gene: TRBD1
v_gene: TRBV5-4

CDR3aa: CASSSTRSGNTIYF
CDR3nt: TGTGCCAGCAGTTCGACACGCTCTGGAAACACCATATATTTT
len: 14
abundance: .
j_gene: TRBJ1-3
d_gene: .
v_gene: TRBV6-5

CDR3aa: CASSIRGSSEQYF
CDR3nt: TGTGCCAGCAGTATTAGAGGTTCAAGCGAGCAGTACTTC
len: 13
abundance: once
j_gene: TRBJ2-7
d_gene: .
v_gene: TRBV27

CDR3aa: CASREGWANEQFF
CDR3nt: TGCGCCAGCCGGGAGGGATGGGCCAATGAGCAGTTCTTC
len: 13
abundance: .
j_gene: TRBJ2-1
d_gene: TRBD2
v_gene: TRBV5-1

CDR3aa: CASSMTGSYEQHF
CDR3nt: TGTGCCAGCAGCATGACAGGGAGCTACGAGCAGCACTTC
len: 13
abundance: .
j_gene: TRBJ2-7
d_gene: TRBD1
v_gene: TRBV11-2

CDR3aa: CTSSLTQSHEQYF
CDR3nt: TGTACCAGCAGCTTAACTCAATCCCACGAGCAGTACTTC
len: 13
abundance: .
j_gene: TRBJ2-7
d_gene: .
v_gene: TRBV7-3

CDR3aa: CASSLVSGGADTQYF
CDR3nt: TGTGCCAGCAGTTTAGTTAGCGGGGGAGCAGATACGCAGTATTTT
len: 15
abundance: .
j_gene: TRBJ2-3
d_gene: TRBD2
v_gene: TRBV27

CDR3aa: CASSPRTLPTGRLFF
CDR3nt: TGTGCCAGCAGCCCTCGAACTCTTCCTACCGGGAGGCTGTTTTTT
len: 15
abundance: .
j_gene: TRBJ2-2
d_gene: .
v_gene: TRBV7-2

CDR3aa: CASSLDSFSGNTIYF
CDR3nt: TGTGCCAGCAGCCTAGACAGTTTCTCTGGAAACACCATATATTTT
len: 15
abundance: few
j_gene: TRBJ1-3
d_gene: .
v_gene: TRBV3-1/TRBV3-2

CDR3aa: CASSFGPPMAGQQHF
CDR3nt: TGTGCCAGCAGCTTTGGACCCCCAATGGCGGGACAGCAGCATTTT
len: 15
abundance: .
j_gene: TRBJ1-5
d_gene: TRBD1
v_gene: TRBV7-2

CDR3aa: CASSPQSAGAENIQYF
CDR3nt: TGTGCCAGCTCACCACAGTCCGCGGGGGCAGAAAACATTCAGTACTTC
len: 16
abundance: once
j_gene: TRBJ2-4
d_gene: .
v_gene: TRBV18

CDR3aa: CASSIAGGQGGEQFF
CDR3nt: TGTGCCAGTAGTATTGCTGGGGGACAGGGTGGCGAGCAGTTCTTC
len: 15
abundance: .
j_gene: TRBJ2-1
d_gene: TRBD1
v_gene: TRBV19

CDR3aa: CASSLGNRGSLHF
CDR3nt: TGTGCCAGCAGCTTGGGTAACAGGGGGTCCCTCCACTTT
len: 13
abundance: .
j_gene: TRBJ1-6
d_gene: TRBD1
v_gene: TRBV11-2

CDR3aa: CASSPGGGTDTQYF
CDR3nt: TGTGCCAGCTCACCAGGGGGCGGGACAGATACGCAGTATTTT
len: 14
abundance: .
j_gene: TRBJ2-3
d_gene: .
v_gene: TRBV18

CDR3aa: CASSSLGRGVAGTDTQYF
CDR3nt: TGTGCCAGCAGCTCCCTGGGACGGGGCGTCGCGGGGACAGATACGCAGTATTTT
len: 18
abundance: .
j_gene: TRBJ2-3
d_gene: .
v_gene: TRBV9

CDR3aa: CASSLQYEQYF
CDR3nt: TGTGCCAGCAGCTTACAGTACGAGCAGTACTTC
len: 11
abundance: many
j_gene: TRBJ2-7
d_gene: .
v_gene: TRBV7-3

CDR3aa: CASSPRDYTDTQYF
CDR3nt: TGTGCCAGCAGCCCCCGGGACTACACAGATACGCAGTATTTT
len: 14
abundance: few
j_gene: TRBJ2-3
d_gene: TRBD2
v_gene: TRBV9

CDR3aa: CASSLVGGAPYNEQFF
CDR3nt: TGTGCCAGCAGCTTAGTTGGGGGGGCTCCCTACAATGAGCAGTTCTTC
len: 16
abundance: .
j_gene: TRBJ2-1
d_gene: .
v_gene: TRBV7-2

CDR3aa: CASSPLERGSYNEQFF
CDR3nt: TGTGCCAGCTCACCACTGGAGCGGGGGTCCTACAATGAGCAGTTCTTC
len: 16
abundance: .
j_gene: TRBJ2-1
d_gene: TRBD2
v_gene: TRBV18

CDR3aa: CASSPRTANQDTQYF
CDR3nt: TGTGCCAGCTCACCTCGGACAGCAAATCAAGATACGCAGTATTTT
len: 15
abundance: .
j_gene: TRBJ2-3
d_gene: .
v_gene: TRBV18

CDR3aa: CATSRAGTANNEQFF
CDR3nt: TGTGCCACCAGCAGAGCCGGGACAGCTAACAATGAGCAGTTCTTC
len: 15
abundance: .
j_gene: TRBJ2-1
d_gene: TRBD1
v_gene: TRBV15

CDR3aa: CASSPRDRVETGELFF
CDR3nt: TGTGCCAGCAGCCCAAGGGACAGGGTGGAAACCGGGGAGCTGTTTTTT
len: 16
abundance: .
j_gene: TRBJ2-2
d_gene: TRBD1
v_gene: TRBV7-8

CDR3aa: CAIKPELRLAGSSYNEQFF
CDR3nt: TGTGCCATCAAACCGGAATTGAGACTAGCGGGTAGCTCCTACAATGAGCAGTTCTTC
len: 19
abundance: .
j_gene: TRBJ2-1
d_gene: TRBD2
v_gene: TRBV10-3

CDR3aa: CASRLGTGSYEQYF
CDR3nt: TGCGCCAGCCGACTTGGGACAGGGTCCTACGAGCAGTACTTC
len: 14
abundance: few
j_gene: TRBJ2-7
d_gene: TRBD1
v_gene: TRBV5-1

CDR3aa: CASSQVLEGSYGYTF
CDR3nt: TGTGCCAGCAGCCAAGTTCTCGAGGGAAGTTATGGCTACACCTTC
len: 15
abundance: .
j_gene: TRBJ1-2
d_gene: .
v_gene: TRBV3-1/TRBV3-2

CDR3aa: CASSQVPGGPSDEQFF
CDR3nt: TGTGCCAGCAGCCAAGTTCCCGGGGGGCCGAGCGATGAGCAGTTCTTC
len: 16
abundance: once
j_gene: TRBJ2-1
d_gene: .
v_gene: TRBV3-1/TRBV3-2

CDR3aa: CASSDEQGGLFEQYF
CDR3nt: TGTGCCAGCAGTGACGAACAGGGGGGTCTTTTCGAGCAGTACTTC
len: 15
abundance: many
j_gene: TRBJ2-7
d_gene: TRBD1
v_gene: TRBV2

CDR3aa: CASSSGQGTYEQYF
CDR3nt: TGTGCCAGCAGCTCGGGACAGGGAACCTACGAGCAGTACTTC
len: 14
abundance: once
j_gene: TRBJ2-7
d_gene: TRBD1
v_gene: TRBV7-2

CDR3aa: CASSQDGTSGETQYF
CDR3nt: TGTGCCAGCAGCCAAGACGGGACTAGTGGGGAGACCCAGTACTTC
len: 15
abundance: once
j_gene: TRBJ2-5
d_gene: TRBD2
v_gene: TRBV3-1/TRBV3-2

CDR3aa: CASGREGSYNEQFF
CDR3nt: TGTGCCAGCGGTAGGGAGGGCTCCTACAATGAGCAGTTCTTC
len: 14
abundance: .
j_gene: TRBJ2-1
d_gene: TRBD2
v_gene: TRBV6-6

CDR3aa: CASSYEPTGFEIYGYTF
CDR3nt: TGTGCCAGCAGTTACGAGCCGACAGGGTTTGAGATCTATGGCTACACCTTC
len: 17
abundance: few
j_gene: TRBJ1-2
d_gene: TRBD1
v_gene: TRBV5-8

CDR3aa: CASSEAGQGTEAFF
CDR3nt: TGTGCCAGCAGTGAAGCTGGACAGGGAACTGAAGCTTTCTTT
len: 14
abundance: few
j_gene: TRBJ1-1
d_gene: TRBD1
v_gene: TRBV6-1

CDR3aa: CASSMTGTYNEQFF
CDR3nt: TGTGCCAGTAGTATGACAGGCACGTACAATGAGCAGTTCTTC
len: 14
abundance: once
j_gene: TRBJ2-1
d_gene: .
v_gene: TRBV19

CDR3aa: CASSYGVSGANVLTF
CDR3nt: TGTGCCAGCAGTTACGGAGTCTCTGGGGCCAACGTCCTGACTTTC
len: 15
abundance: .
j_gene: TRBJ2-6
d_gene: .
v_gene: TRBV6-5

CDR3aa: CASSPNTVAGGADTQYF
CDR3nt: TGTGCCAGCAGTCCCAATACAGTGGCGGGGGGCGCAGATACGCAGTATTTT
len: 17
abundance: .
j_gene: TRBJ2-3
d_gene: TRBD2
v_gene: TRBV27

CDR3aa: CASSSGQFGGYTF
CDR3nt: TGTGCCAGCAGTTCTGGACAGTTCGGGGGCTACACCTTC
len: 13
abundance: .
j_gene: TRBJ1-2
d_gene: .
v_gene: TRBV6-5

CDR3aa: CATDQGGNTGELFF
CDR3nt: TGTGCCACCGATCAGGGGGGTAACACCGGGGAGCTGTTTTTT
len: 14
abundance: .
j_gene: TRBJ2-2
d_gene: .
v_gene: TRBV24-1

CDR3aa: CASSVSMGGAADTQYF
CDR3nt: TGCGCCAGCAGTGTTAGTATGGGGGGGGCCGCAGATACGCAGTATTTT
len: 16
abundance: .
j_gene: TRBJ2-3
d_gene: .
v_gene: TRBV10-1

CDR3aa: CASSQWASGGAGQETQYF
CDR3nt: TGTGCCAGCAGCCAATGGGCTAGCGGGGGGGCCGGGCAAGAGACCCAGTACTTC
len: 18
abundance: .
j_gene: TRBJ2-5
d_gene: TRBD2
v_gene: TRBV3-1/TRBV3-2

CDR3aa: CASSNPGGGRSTEAFF
CDR3nt: TGTGCCAGCAGTAACCCCGGTGGAGGGAGGAGCACTGAAGCTTTCTTT
len: 16
abundance: many
j_gene: TRBJ1-1
d_gene: .
v_gene: TRBV28

CDR3aa: CASNTGYNEQFF
CDR3nt: TGTGCCAGCAACACAGGGTACAATGAGCAGTTCTTC
len: 12
abundance: once
j_gene: TRBJ2-1
d_gene: .
v_gene: TRBV7-9

CDR3aa: CASRSTGTSGAQYF
CDR3nt: TGTGCCAGCAGGAGTACCGGGACTAGCGGGGCACAGTACTTC
len: 14
abundance: .
j_gene: TRBJ2-7
d_gene: TRBD2
v_gene: TRBV7-2

CDR3aa: CATSRDLYEQYF
CDR3nt: TGTGCCACCAGCAGAGATCTGTACGAGCAGTACTTC
len: 12
abundance: .
j_gene: TRBJ2-7
d_gene: .
v_gene: TRBV15

CDR3aa: CASSLHSGYSGNTIYF
CDR3nt: TGTGCCAGCAGTTTACACAGCGGATACTCTGGAAACACCATATATTTT
len: 16
abundance: .
j_gene: TRBJ1-3
d_gene: .
v_gene: TRBV27